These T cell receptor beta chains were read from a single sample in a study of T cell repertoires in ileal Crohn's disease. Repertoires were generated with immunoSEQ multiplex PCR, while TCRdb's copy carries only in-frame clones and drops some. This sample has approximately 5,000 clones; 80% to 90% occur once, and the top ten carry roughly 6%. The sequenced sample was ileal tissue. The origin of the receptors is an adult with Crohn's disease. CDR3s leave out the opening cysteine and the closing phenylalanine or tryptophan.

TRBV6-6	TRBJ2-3	ASSLLAGGTDTQY
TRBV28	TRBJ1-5	ASTPSGQRPQH
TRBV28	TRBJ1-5	ASSSPHRVSNQPQH
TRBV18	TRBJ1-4	ASSPAAGEKLF
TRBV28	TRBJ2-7	ASSSPRISRRIAGEQY
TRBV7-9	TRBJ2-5	ASSRREEYQETQY
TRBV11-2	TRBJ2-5	ASTGAGGEETQY
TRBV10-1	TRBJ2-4	ASRRLNLKNIQY
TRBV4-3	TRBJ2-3	ASSQVLAGYTQY
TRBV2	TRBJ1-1	ASSQDRLTEAF
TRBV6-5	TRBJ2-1	ASSYTGLAGANEQF
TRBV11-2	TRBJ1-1	ASRLGGGYSNTEAF
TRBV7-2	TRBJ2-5	ASSPRFSETQY
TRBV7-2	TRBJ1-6	ASSSGNPPLH
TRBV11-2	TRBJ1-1	ASSLARNTEAF
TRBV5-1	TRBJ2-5	ASSWQQGDGETQY
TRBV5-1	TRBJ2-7	ASSLAAGITEQY
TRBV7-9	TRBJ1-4	ASSYSGVVGEKLF
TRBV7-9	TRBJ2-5	ASSPGETQY
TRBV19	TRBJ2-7	ASSLLAGEQY
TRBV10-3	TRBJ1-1	AISELGGNTEAF
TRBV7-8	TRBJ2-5	ASSLALSGGRRETQY
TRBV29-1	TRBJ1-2	SVKEPTNYGYT
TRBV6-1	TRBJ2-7	ASKLSSGTYEQY
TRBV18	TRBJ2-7	ASSPNLNRAMGEQY
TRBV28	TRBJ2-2	ASSTRQGRTGELF
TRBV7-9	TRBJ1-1	AVKQGNRNTEAF
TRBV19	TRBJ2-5	ASSVAGGRKETQY
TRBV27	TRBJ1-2	ASSLTGREGYT
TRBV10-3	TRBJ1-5	AIRGQGDQPQH
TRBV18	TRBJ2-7	ASSPPSGGYLEQY
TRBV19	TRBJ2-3	ASSTSGMSTDTQY
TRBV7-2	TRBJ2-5	ASSPYQETQY
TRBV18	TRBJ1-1	ASSRAEQALNTEAF
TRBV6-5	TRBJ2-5	ASSVRQGVRETQY
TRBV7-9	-	ASRDSGRGEQY
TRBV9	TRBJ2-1	ASSPRAHQGFYNEQF
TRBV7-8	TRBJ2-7	ASSFGTGYEQY
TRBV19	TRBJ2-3	ASSSGAHFTDTQY
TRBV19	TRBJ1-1	ASRGTAPEAF
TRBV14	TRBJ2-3	ASSQSPPGLAGVGNTQY
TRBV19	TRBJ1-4	ASRDRDSFEKLF
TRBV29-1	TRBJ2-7	SVERQNSKQY
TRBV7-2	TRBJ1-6	ASYPGQGNSPLH